The 31 T cell receptor beta chains given below trace back to one sample, sequenced in a study of blood T cells in healthy people across ages. The use of a sample-barcoded 5' primer and a J-beta primer mix characterized a second PCR of roughly 6 to 11 cycles. MiXCR, run by TCRdb on the 5' RACE reads, gives a single entry per CDR3 protein. The data hold roughly 2 million distinct CDR3 sequences, with roughly 49% observed a single time. Specimen: blood. These receptors were collected from a woman aged 40 to 50 in good health.

This chain connects TRBV4-2 to TRBJ1-1; D unclear. CDR1 and CDR2 from the germline V gene are LGHNA and YNFKEQ. V lost 0 bases to trimming and J lost 3 bases, with 11 bases between them. The CDR3 contains 15 residues. In nucleotides, the CDR3 is TGTGCCAGCAGCCAAGATAGTAGTGGGGACACTGAAGCTTTCTTT. Encoded protein: CASSQDSSGDTEAFF.

The table lists this clonotype with a few counts. J is TRBJ2-1 and V is TRBV6-6; D is possibly TRBD1 or TRBD2 (6 bases each). The length of the CDR3 is 13 residues. In germline, CDR1 is MNHNY, CDR2 SVGAGI (reference sequence). V was pared by 4 bases and J by 6 bases, with 10 bases between. Written as DNA, the CDR3 is TGTGCCAGCAGTTTCGGGGGCCTCAATGAGCAGTTCTTC. It yields the protein CASSFGGLNEQFF.

This clonotype was observed a few times. As DNA, the CDR3 is TGTGCCACCAGCAGGACAATGGAGAACCAAGAGACCCAGTACTTC. As protein: CATSRTMENQETQYF. This chain joins TRBV15 and TRBJ2-5; no firm D call. CDR1 is LNHNV, CDR2 YYDKDF, per germline (reference sequence). The length of the CDR3 is 15 residues. Trimming pared 3 bases from V and 0 bases from J, leaving 11 bases between.

Notes on this clonotype: It is likely a read error, because the conserved phenylalanine at the end of the CDR3 is missing. The chain employs TRBV29-1 and TRBJ2-7; D is uncertain. The V gene lost 5 bases and the J gene lost 3 bases, with 14 bases spanning the gap. The CDR3 length is 13 residues. The germline CDR1 and CDR2 sequences are SQVTM and ANQGSEA. The CDR3 protein is CSVPGDRRYEQYL. As DNA, the CDR3 is TGCAGCGTTCCCGGCGACCGCCGCTACGAGCAGTACTTA.

The rearrangement uses TRBV6-2 or TRBV6-3 and TRBJ2-1; no definite D call. The CDR3 extends over 12 amino acids. V lost 7 bases to trimming and J lost 0 bases, with 4 bases between them. Germline V gene data show CDR1 as MNHEY and CDR2 as SVGEGT. The CDR3 is CASTYSYNEQFF. CDR3 DNA: TGTGCCAGCACGTACTCCTACAATGAGCAGTTCTTC.

V gene TRBV7-6 combines with J gene TRBJ1-5, with 7 bases aligning to TRBD1. The CDR3 extends over 14 amino acids. After removal of 5 bases from V and 4 bases from J, the junction contained 5 bases not matched to a gene. Germline CDR1 reads SGHVS; CDR2 reads FNYEAQ. Written as DNA, the CDR3 is TGTGCCAGCAGCGCCCTGACAGGGAATCAGCCCCAGCATTTT. Protein sequence: CASSALTGNQPQHF.

The gene calls are TRBV7-2 and TRBJ2-3; the D gene could be TRBD1 or TRBD2 (5 bases each). Germline V CDR1 and CDR2: SGHTA, FQGNSA. The V end was cut by 3 bases, the J end by 10 bases, with 11 bases between. CDR3 length equals 12 residues. The CDR3 nucleotides are TGTGCCAGCAGCTTGGGGCAGAGGGCGCAGTATTTT. Protein sequence: CASSLGQRAQYF.

The chain joins TRBV4-3 to TRBJ1-4; 8 nucleotides line up with TRBD1. CDR1 and CDR2 from the germline V gene are LGHNA and YSLEER. V gave up 4 bases and J gave up 1 base; unmatched junction bases: 5. This CDR3 is 16 amino acids long. CDR3 bases: TGCGCCAGCAGCCGAGGACAGGGTGTAACTAATGAAAAACTGTTTTTT. Protein: CASSRGQGVTNEKLFF.

This clonotype was observed a few times. The chain joins TRBV10-3 to TRBJ2-1; D may be TRBD1 (6 bases). V was trimmed by 3 bases and J by 2 bases, leaving 8 bases between them. CDR1 and CDR2 (germline): ENHRY, SYGVKD. The CDR3 spans 14 residues. The CDR3 here is CAISDGTPYNEQFF. The CDR3 DNA reads as TGTGCCATCAGTGACGGGACACCCTACAATGAGCAGTTCTTC.

This clonotype was observed a handful of times. V gene TRBV4-1 combines with J gene TRBJ2-6; 8 nucleotides line up with TRBD1. The CDR3 is made up of 18 amino acids. The V and J ends lost 4 bases and 0 bases, in that order; junction bases with no gene match: 8. Germline values: CDR1 MGHRA, CDR2 YSYEKL. The CDR3 sequence is CASSPIGQGRSGANVLTF. The CDR3 nucleotides read TGCGCCAGCAGCCCCATAGGACAGGGACGCTCTGGGGCCAACGTCCTGACTTTC.

The genes are TRBV27 and TRBJ2-1, with D perhaps TRBD1 or TRBD2 (7 bases each). Trimming stripped 3 bases from V and 3 bases from J, with 15 bases between. Germline CDR1 MNHEY, CDR2 SMNVEV (reference sequence). The CDR3 totals 16 residues. The CDR3 nucleotides read TGTGCCAGCAGTTTCCAGACAGGGAGGGGCTACAATGAGCAGTTCTTC. Protein: CASSFQTGRGYNEQFF.

The chain carries TRBV7-9 and TRBJ2-7; D might be TRBD1 (5 bases). Germline V CDR1 and CDR2: SEHNR, FQNEAQ (reference sequence). V lost 5 bases, J lost 5 bases, and 22 bases lay in between. The CDR3 is 16 residues long. Here the CDR3 reads CASSLNRRAGSHEQYF. In DNA form, the CDR3 reads TGTGCCAGCAGCCTAAACCGTAGGGCAGGGTCCCACGAGCAGTACTTC.

CDR3: CSAREIRLSAGQTISYNEQFF. In DNA, the CDR3 is TGCAGTGCTAGAGAGATAAGGCTTAGCGCGGGACAGACAATCTCCTACAATGAGCAGTTCTTC. This sequence joins TRBV20-1 and TRBJ2-1; tentatively, D is TRBD1 (7 bases). V was cut by 0 bases and J by 0 bases, with 27 bases left in between. The CDR3 has 21 amino acids. The germline V gene has CDR1 DFQATT and CDR2 SNEGSKA (reference sequence).

This rearrangement joins TRBV10-3 to TRBJ2-7, with no clear D. The CDR3 totals 12 residues. CDR1 ENHRY and CDR2 SYGVKD come from the germline V gene. The V and J ends lost 4 bases and 3 bases respectively, with 7 bases between them. Written as DNA, the CDR3 is TGTGCCATCAGTGGAGATTTCTACGAGCAGTACTTC. It codes for CAISGDFYEQYF.

This clonotype was seen more than once but under ten times. One junction end does not reproduce the germline sequence, and a read error may be involved. The chain combines TRBV5-1 with TRBJ2-3; 9 bases map to TRBD2. The germline V gene encodes CDR1 SGHRS and CDR2 YFSETQ. The CDR3 runs to 15 residues. The CDR3 loop is CASSSGGGGPDTQYF. CDR3 nucleotide sequence: TGTGCCAGCAGCTCGGGCGGGGGGGGGCCAGATACGCAGTATTTT.

This clonotype was detected a few times. The rearrangement uses TRBV7-2 and TRBJ2-1; 10 bases map to TRBD2. CDR1 is SGHTA and CDR2 is FQGNSA in the germline V gene. CDR3 length: 18 residues. J gave up 0 bases and V 7 bases, and 12 bases lay outside the gene matches. The CDR3 region is CASTYPQAGGPSYNEQFF. The CDR3 nucleotides read TGTGCCAGCACCTACCCGCAAGCGGGGGGGCCCTCCTACAATGAGCAGTTCTTC.

V is TRBV20-1 and J is TRBJ2-1; unclear D gene. The CDR3 has 11 residues. V shed 4 bases and J shed 4 bases, with 5 bases lying between them. The V gene's germline CDR1 is DFQATT and CDR2 SNEGSKA (reference sequence). The CDR3 sequence is CSAMGYNEQFF. The DNA for the CDR3 is TGCAGTGCTATGGGTTACAATGAGCAGTTCTTC.

The genes are TRBV4-2 and TRBJ1-1; a weak D match, TRBD1 (5 bases). The V gene's germline CDR1 is LGHNA and CDR2 YNFKEQ. V was clipped by 0 bases and J by 4 bases, with 12 bases between them. This CDR3 contains 15 residues. The CDR3 sequence is CASSQEGIGATEAFF. CDR3 sequence (DNA): TGTGCCAGCAGCCAAGAAGGAATAGGGGCCACTGAAGCTTTCTTT.

The chain recombines TRBV12-3 or TRBV12-4 with TRBJ1-5; D is perhaps TRBD1 (6 bases). Trimming shortened V by 4 bases and J by 5 bases, and 12 bases separated the two germline ends. This CDR3 has 14 amino acids. CDR3 DNA: TGTGCCAGCAGTTGGGGATCAGGGGATCAGCCCCAGCATTTT. This gives the protein CASSWGSGDQPQHF.

This clonotype occurred once. The chain is built from TRBV5-6 and TRBJ1-5; 7 bases match TRBD1. This CDR3 is built from 14 residues. Per germline, CDR1 SGHDT and CDR2 YYEEEE. The V gene end was trimmed by 5 bases and the J gene end by 3 bases; junction bases not matched to a gene: 5. CDR3 nucleotides: TGTGCCAGCAGATCACAGGGGATCAATCAGCCCCAGCATTTT. Translated: CASRSQGINQPQHF.

This clonotype was seen a single time. This chain connects TRBV20-1 to TRBJ1-5; D gene unclear. The germline gives CDR1 DFQATT, CDR2 SNEGSKA (reference sequence). The ends were cut back, 6 bases at V and 5 bases at J, with 17 bases in the middle. The CDR3 is 14 residues long. CDR3 coding DNA: TGCAGTGCGCTATACAAGGGTAGGGATCAGCCCCAGCATTTT. The encoded protein is CSALYKGRDQPQHF.

The chain combines TRBV4-1 with TRBJ2-5; no clear D. The end of the DNA aligns better with TRBJ2-7, so the J call may be wrong. The CDR3 contains 15 residues. Germline V gene sequence: CDR1 MGHRA, CDR2 YSYEKL. The CDR3, as DNA: TGCGCCAGCAGCTCACGACCCGGAGACGGCTACGAGCAGTACTTC. It is translated as CASSSRPGDGYEQYF.

The genes are TRBV4-2 and TRBJ2-4, with D possibly being TRBD1 or TRBD2 (7 bases each). The CDR3 is 13 amino acids. V gave up 4 bases and J gave up 13 bases, with 17 bases separating them. Germline V gives CDR1 LGHNA, CDR2 YNFKEQ. CDR3 bases: TGTGCCAGCAGCCCAGCCCAGGGGGAGGGGCAGTACTTC. Amino acids: CASSPAQGEGQYF.

The sample holds a few counts of this clonotype. The rearrangement joins TRBV6-2 or TRBV6-3 to TRBJ2-3, with D perhaps TRBD2 (5 bases). The V end lost 4 bases, the J end lost 6 bases, and 14 bases lay between the germline ends. Germline-derived CDR1 and CDR2 are MNHEY and SVGEGT. This CDR3 is built from 14 residues. The CDR3 loop reads CASSWRAVRDTQYF. The CDR3 bases are TGTGCCAGCAGTTGGCGAGCGGTCCGCGATACGCAGTATTTT.

The gene calls are TRBV6-1 and TRBJ2-3; 8 bases line up with TRBD2. This CDR3 is built from 18 residues. The V segment lost 7 bases and the J segment 6 bases; nucleotides outside the gene matches: 21. Germline lookup yields CDR1 MNHNS and CDR2 SASEGT. The CDR3 sequence is CASKVASHRAGGRDTQYF. The CDR3 nucleotides are TGTGCCAGCAAGGTGGCTTCGCATCGCGCGGGGGGACGGGATACGCAGTATTTT.

V and J are TRBV7-2 and TRBJ1-5; no reliable D call. In germline, CDR1 is SGHTA, CDR2 FQGNSA. CDR3 length: 14 residues. Trimming removed 0 bases from V and 8 bases from J, with 11 bases in between. CDR3 amino acids: CASSLAYGGKPQHF. The CDR3 region has the DNA TGTGCCAGCAGCTTAGCTTACGGCGGGAAGCCCCAGCATTTT.

This chain joins TRBV12-3 or TRBV12-4 and TRBJ1-1, with TRBD1 matching 9 bases. V shed 5 bases, J shed 5 bases, and the junction held 6 bases outside the gene matches. The CDR3 totals 14 residues. The CDR3 protein is CASSQTGGGTEAFF. DNA for the CDR3: TGTGCCAGCAGTCAGACAGGGGGGGGGACTGAAGCTTTCTTT.

This clonotype showed up just a few times. The J gene is TRBJ2-7, the V gene TRBV7-6; 7 bases are shared with TRBD1. From germline, CDR1 is SGHVS and CDR2 FNYEAQ. V dropped 5 bases and J dropped 3; count of bases not matched to a gene: 10. The CDR3 is made up of 15 amino acids. CDR3 bases: TGTGCCAGCAGCCCTGGGACAGAATATAACTACGAGCAGTACTTC. Translated, it gives CASSPGTEYNYEQYF.

This clonotype has a handful of counts. The chain employs TRBV4-3 and TRBJ1-2; unclear D gene. The germline V and J ends were trimmed by 1 base and 1 base, with 13 bases remaining between them. Germline CDR1 and CDR2: LGHNA and YSLEER. The CDR3 is 16 residues long. The CDR3 loop reads CASSQVGAFLNYGYTF. In DNA, the CDR3 is TGCGCCAGCAGCCAAGTAGGAGCCTTCCTTAACTATGGCTACACCTTC.

In the case of this clonotype: At one end, the junction sequence differs from germline, possibly due to a read error. The chain uses TRBV20-1 and TRBJ1-2; D remains unclear. CDR3 length: 13 residues. The germline CDR1 and CDR2 sequences are DFQATT and SNEGSKA (reference sequence). In nucleotides, the CDR3 is TGCAGTACTAGTAAGGCGTTGGACTATGGCTACACCTTC. Translating gives CSTSKALDYGYTF.

This clonotype was detected a few times. The V and J genes are TRBV29-1 and TRBJ2-5; D uncertain. V was trimmed by 2 bases and J by 5 bases, leaving 9 bases between them. CDR1 and CDR2 (germline): SQVTM, ANQGSEA. CDR3 length: 12 amino acids. CDR3 DNA: TGCAGCGTTGAAAGTGGGGTGGAGACCCAGTACTTC. This translates into CSVESGVETQYF.